Listed here are 4 T cell receptor beta chains from one sample, sequenced in a study of regulatory T cells in long-lasting Graves disease. In building TCR beta libraries, iRepertoire HTBI primers were used together with Arm-PCR of CDR3 regions. TCRdb called the multiplex PCR reads again in MiXCR, with one record for every CDR3 protein. Found here are about 560,000 distinct CDR3 sequences, roughly 15% of them singletons; the top ten hold 9.5% to 15%. The time point was: newly diagnosed GD, antithyroid drugs for less than 3 months. RNA isolated from PBMCs was used to make the TCR library. The sample was also reused in another study, on T cells in Graves' hyperthyroidism and ophthalmopathy.

The sample consisted of peripheral blood mononuclear cells (PBMCs), taken at new diagnosis, from a patient treated with antithyroid drugs. These receptors all stem from a man aged 18-30 years with Graves disease.

The V call is TRBV30, the J call TRBJ2-7, with TRBD2 matching over 14 bases. With V trimmed by 2 bases and J by 6 bases, 3 bases remained unmatched. CDR3 length: 14 amino acids. Germline CDR1 and CDR2: GTSNPN and SVGIG (reference sequence). CDR3 nucleotide sequence: TGTGCCTGGAGTCGGGGACTAGCGGGAGCCGAGCAGTACTTC. Translated: CAWSRGLAGAEQYF.

This chain joins TRBV13 and TRBJ2-3; D unclear. This CDR3 is 15 amino acids long. CDR1 PRHDT and CDR2 FYEKMQ come from the germline V gene (reference sequence). Trimming removed 4 bases from V and 0 bases from J, with 11 bases in between. The CDR3, as DNA: TGTGCCAGCAGCTCCCATGGTGGGAGCACAGATACGCAGTATTTT. It yields the protein CASSSHGGSTDTQYF.

A remark on this clonotype: A much more abundant neighbour one base away suggests this may be a read error. The chain employs TRBV28 and TRBJ2-5; 7 positions match TRBD2. Germline CDR1 MDHEN, CDR2 SYDVKM. The CDR3 is made up of 13 amino acids. Unmatched junction bases numbered 10, after V lost 7 bases and J lost 8 bases. CDR3 nucleotide sequence: TGTGCCAGCAATTCGGGACTACCCGGCACCCAGTACTTC. Translated: CASNSGLPGTQYF.

The rearrangement uses TRBV29-1 and TRBJ1-2; 8 bases align to TRBD1. The germline V gene encodes CDR1 SQVTM and CDR2 ANQGSEA. The CDR3 totals 16 residues. Losses at the gene ends were 1 base for V and 3 bases for J; bases not matched to a gene: 10. This chain's CDR3 is CSVEAPRGRGDYGYTF. CDR3 nucleotide sequence: TGCAGCGTTGAAGCCCCCAGGGGGCGAGGGGACTATGGCTACACCTTC.